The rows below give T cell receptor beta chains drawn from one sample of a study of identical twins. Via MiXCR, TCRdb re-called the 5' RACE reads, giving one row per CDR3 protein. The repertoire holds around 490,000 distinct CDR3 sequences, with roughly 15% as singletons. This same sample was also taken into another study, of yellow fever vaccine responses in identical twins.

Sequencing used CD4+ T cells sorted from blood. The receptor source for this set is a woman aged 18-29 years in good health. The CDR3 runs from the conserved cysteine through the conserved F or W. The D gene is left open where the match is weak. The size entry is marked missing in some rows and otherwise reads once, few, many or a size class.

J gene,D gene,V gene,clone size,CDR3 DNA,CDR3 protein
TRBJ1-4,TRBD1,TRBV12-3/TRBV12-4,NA,TGTGCCAGCAGTTTGGGGGACAGTAAAAATGAAAAACTGTTTTTT,CASSLGDSKNEKLFF
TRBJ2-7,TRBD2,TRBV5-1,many,TGCGCCAGCAGCTTGGAAGCTAGCGGGAGAAACGAGCAGTACTTC,CASSLEASGRNEQYF
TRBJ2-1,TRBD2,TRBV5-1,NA,TGCGCCAGCAGCGCGCCGGGACTAGCGGGAGATTTCTACAATGAGCAGTTCTTC,CASSAPGLAGDFYNEQFF
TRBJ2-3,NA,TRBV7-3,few,TGTGCCAGCAGGGAAAGCGGCGGAGGCACAGATACGCAGTATTTT,CASRESGGGTDTQYF
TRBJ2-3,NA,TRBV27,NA,TGTGCCAGCAGTCCACGGACAGGCACAGATACGCAGTATTTT,CASSPRTGTDTQYF
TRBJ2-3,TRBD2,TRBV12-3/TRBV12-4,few,TGTGCCAGCAGTTTAAGCGGGAGGGCCGGAGGAGATACGCAGTATTTT,CASSLSGRAGGDTQYF
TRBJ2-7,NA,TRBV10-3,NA,TGTGCCATCAGTGAGTCGAGTACGGGGTTATACTCCTACGAGCAGTACTTC,CAISESSTGLYSYEQYF
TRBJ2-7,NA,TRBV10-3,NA,TGTGCCATCAGGACAACCTACGAGCAGTACTTC,CAIRTTYEQYF
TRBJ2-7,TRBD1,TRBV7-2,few,TGTGCCAGCAGCGCTCGGGACAGGGCCTACGAGCAGTACTTC,CASSARDRAYEQYF
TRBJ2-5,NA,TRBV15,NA,TGTACCACCAGCAGAGATCCTCTCACCCAAGAGACCCAGTACTTC,CTTSRDPLTQETQYF
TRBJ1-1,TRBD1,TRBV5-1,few,TGCGCCAGCAGCTTGGTTATCCAGGGGGCGGGCACTGAAGCTTTCTTT,CASSLVIQGAGTEAFF
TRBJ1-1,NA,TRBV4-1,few,TGCGCCAGCAGCCAAGGGTCGGGGAAGAGGACTGAAGCTTTCTTT,CASSQGSGKRTEAFF
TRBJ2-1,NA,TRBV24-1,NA,TGTGCCACCGGGCGGTACGGGAATGAGCAGTTCTTC,CATGRYGNEQFF
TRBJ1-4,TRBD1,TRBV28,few,TGTGCCAGCAGTGTGACAGGGCTTCCTAATGAAAAACTGTTTTTT,CASSVTGLPNEKLFF
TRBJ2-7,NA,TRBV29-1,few,TGCAGCGTGAAAGAACTAGGGGGAACCTACGAGCAGTACTTC,CSVKELGGTYEQYF
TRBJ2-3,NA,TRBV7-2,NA,TGTGCCAGCAGCTCGTTAGGGCCCCTCACAGATACGCAGTATTTT,CASSSLGPLTDTQYF
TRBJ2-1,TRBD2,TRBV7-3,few,TGTGCCAGCAGCCCTGGGACTAGTCTTAATGAGCAGTTCTTC,CASSPGTSLNEQFF
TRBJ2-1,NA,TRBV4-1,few,TGCGCCAGCAGCCAAGTTAGTGATGAGCAGTTCTTC,CASSQVSDEQFF
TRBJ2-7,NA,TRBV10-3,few,TGTGCCGCAGGGGCGGGGGTTTCCTACGAGCAGTACTTC,CAAGAGVSYEQYF
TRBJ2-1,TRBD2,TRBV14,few,TGTGCCAGCAGCCTCCTCGGACTAGCAGACTGGGAGCAGTTCTTC,CASSLLGLADWEQFF
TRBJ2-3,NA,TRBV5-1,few,TGCGCCAGCAGCCCGGACGCGGAGGTCACAGATACGCAGTATTTT,CASSPDAEVTDTQYF
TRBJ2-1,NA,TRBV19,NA,TGTGTGGTGAGCTCCTACAATGAGCAGTTCTTC,CVVSSYNEQFF
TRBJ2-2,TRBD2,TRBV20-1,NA,TGCAGTGCTAGAGATCCGGCGGGAGGGCGAACCGGGGAGCTGTTTTTT,CSARDPAGGRTGELFF
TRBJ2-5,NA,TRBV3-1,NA,TGTGCCAGCAGCCAAGATCAGGTGTTCCAAGAGACCCAGTACTTC,CASSQDQVFQETQYF
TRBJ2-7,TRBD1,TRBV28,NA,TGTGCCAGCAGATCCGGGACAGCCTACGAGCAGTACTTC,CASRSGTAYEQYF
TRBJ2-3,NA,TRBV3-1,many,TGTGCCAGCAGCCAAGGGGCAGGGAGTTTTTTT,CASSQGAGSFF
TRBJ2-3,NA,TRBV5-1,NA,TGCGCCAGCAGCGCGGCTCCTACAGGGACTGGCACAGATACGCAGTATTTT,CASSAAPTGTGTDTQYF